This T cell receptor (beta chain) was sequenced in a study of T cell responses to AZD1222 COVID-19 vaccine (dated by TCRdb to the early 2020s). With respect to the entire study: AZD1222 recipients given second doses at about 4 weeks or at about 12 weeks were pooled, since spike-specific TCR depth and breadth were not found to differ between the two schedules. Trial participants were enrolled into age subgroups of 18-55, 56-69 and 70-plus years, which contained about 150, 27 and 61 TCR-sequenced participants, respectively. A total of about 250 trial participants underwent TCR sequencing, of whom approximately 200 had received two doses of AZD1222 and around 25 had received two doses of the MenACWY control vaccine.

With regard to this clone: The target of this receptor is not known. Base qualities are not recorded, but no much larger clone differs from it by a single base.

Summary of the overall study and its limitations: Conclusions about previously exposed vaccinees are limited because only six or seven AZD1222 recipients were SARS-CoV-2 seropositive at baseline. Reportedly, close to half of the unique spike-specific TCRs recognized epitopes lying outside the regions that are mutated in the B.1.351 and B.1.1.7 variants. Participants were mostly white British, with more females than males. The authors suggested clonal diversity may have been underestimated. The whole spike protein was spanned by vaccine-associated CD4 TCRs, and dominant responses were seen in regions 160-218 and 743-854. In the small 56-69-year group, the increase in depth fell short of significance, most likely because of low power. After two AZD1222 doses, both the breadth and the depth of spike-specific TCRs were significantly higher than at day 0 and than in MenACWY recipients. Because no day 14 peak-response samples were available, repertoires were characterized only after the peak T cell response.

In the germline V gene, CDR1 corresponds to SGHNT and CDR2 to YENEEA. The CDR3 runs 16 residues from the cysteine to the phenylalanine. The read is trimmed to its CDR3 DNA, 48 bases read in frame from base 1. A distance of 19 bases separates the germline ends of V and J, which lose 7 bases and 3 bases respectively. The sample's time point label, in plain terms: baseline before first vaccination. The vaccinee samples were drawn from two UK trials, COV001 and COV002, one of which was a single-blind randomized controlled phase 2/3 trial testing AZD1222 (ChAdOx1 nCoV-19) in healthy adults. Trial participant PBMC samples were collected at day 0 and day 28 after the second dose for TCRbeta chain sequencing. The CDR3 regions of human TCRbeta chains were analyzed by immunosequencing. As for how the authors treated the data: TCRs in the repertoires were matched against a reference library of SARS-CoV-2-specific TCRs that had been generated with the MIRA antigen-specificity platform. Breadth was defined as the fraction of unique TCRs that were SARS-CoV-2-associated. Depth was defined as the fraction of total T cells that were SARS-CoV-2-associated. Each spike-specific TCR was assigned to its reactive spike region and to a CD4 or CD8 class using the MIRA data. Log10-transformed breadth and depth values were compared by one-way ANOVA with Sidak's multiple comparisons tests. TCRdb limited this immuneACCESS table to in-frame rearrangements with V and J called. A share of clones is missing; checked studies link under half to unresolved V genes, and the rest is unexplained. Clonal size and the V and J genes are those of that table, whereas D and trimming came from the DNA. This sample lists under 200,000 clones; about 90% were detected once. Together, the top ten hold 1.9% of the sample.

The sequences come from peripheral blood, collected on day 0 of AZD1222 vaccination. The rearranged chain carries TRBV11-3 and TRBJ1-5; TRBD1 is a possible D gene, resting on 5 matching bases. This sequence originates from an adult in good health. The CDR3 is CASIARDAGFNQPQHF. The sequenced DNA: TGTGCCAGCATAGCTCGGGACGCCGGATTCAATCAGCCCCAGCATTTT.